This TCR beta chain was captured by sequencing in a study of beta chain features in type 1 diabetes. Study outcomes and limitations: TCRB rearrangement may or may not be influenced by HLA type; here this remained unresolved.

V shed 1 base and J 4 bases; nucleotides not matched to a gene: 5. CDR1 is LGHNA, CDR2 YSLEER, per germline. CDR3 length: 15 residues. Reverse transcribing all isolated RNA meant expressed TCRB transcripts were sequenced. Naive, central memory and regulatory T cell samples averaged around 3.3 million reads. Method: immunoSEQ multiplex PCR; TCRdb's copy keeps in-frame clones and lacks some. The sample records hundreds of thousands of clones, about a sixth being singletons. In the case of this clone: What it binds is not known.

The rearrangement links TRBV4-3 to TRBJ1-1, with 8 bases lining up with TRBD1. Specimen: naive CD4+ T cells from blood. The receptor's source is a man younger than 30 in good health. The CDR3 DNA follows: TGCGCCAGCAGCCAAGTAGACAGGGGAGGCACTGAAGCTTTCTTT. It codes for CASSQVDRGGTEAFF.